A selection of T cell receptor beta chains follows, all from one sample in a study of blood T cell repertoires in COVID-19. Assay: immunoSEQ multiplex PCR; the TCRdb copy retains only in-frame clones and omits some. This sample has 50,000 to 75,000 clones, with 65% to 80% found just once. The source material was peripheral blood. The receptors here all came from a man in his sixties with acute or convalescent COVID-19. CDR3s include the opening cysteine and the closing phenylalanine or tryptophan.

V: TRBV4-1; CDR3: CASSQGSAFTGELFF
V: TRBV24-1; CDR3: CATTQGAEAFF
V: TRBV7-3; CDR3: CASSSTNTGELFF
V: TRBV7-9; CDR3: CASSLTFPTEDYNEQFF
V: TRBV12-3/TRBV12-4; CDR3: CASSRVGARGYTF
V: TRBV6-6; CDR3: CASSDSTGGGTEAFF
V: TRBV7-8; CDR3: CASSLAGGYGELFF
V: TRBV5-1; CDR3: CASSLDRYEQYF
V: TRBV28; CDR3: CASMREARYNEQFF
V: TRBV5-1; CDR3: CASSGTVPNYGYTF
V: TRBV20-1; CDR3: CSASSGAAYNEQFF
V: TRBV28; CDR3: CASTRLAGFYEQYF
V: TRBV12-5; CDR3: CASGLETGTAFF
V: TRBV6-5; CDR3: CASSYSTGVGEKLFF
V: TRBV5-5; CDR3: CASTGGPGELFF
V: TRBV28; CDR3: CASRRGEMTYEQYF
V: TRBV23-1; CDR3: CASSQSPDRFSPISNQPQHF